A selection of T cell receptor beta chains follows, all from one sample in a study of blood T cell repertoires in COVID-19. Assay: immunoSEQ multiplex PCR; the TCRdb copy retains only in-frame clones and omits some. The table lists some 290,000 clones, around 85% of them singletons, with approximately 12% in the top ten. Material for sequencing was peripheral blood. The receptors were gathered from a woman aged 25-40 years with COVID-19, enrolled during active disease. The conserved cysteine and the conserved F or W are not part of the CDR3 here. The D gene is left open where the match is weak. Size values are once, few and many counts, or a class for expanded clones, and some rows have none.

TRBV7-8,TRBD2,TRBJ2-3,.,ASSLDLAVRDTQY
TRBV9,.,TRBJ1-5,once,ASSGSTLSNQPQH
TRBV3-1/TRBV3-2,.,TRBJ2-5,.,ASSLNRAETQY
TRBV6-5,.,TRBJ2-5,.,ASSYRETQY
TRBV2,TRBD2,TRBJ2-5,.,ASRGTSGGAWETQY
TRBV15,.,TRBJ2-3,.,ATSSPTRGHRGTQY
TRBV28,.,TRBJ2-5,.,ASSLGRGGAVKRKTQY
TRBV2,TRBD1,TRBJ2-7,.,ASRDRTGLYYEQY
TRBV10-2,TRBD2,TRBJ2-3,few,ASSKRTSGGLARTDTQY
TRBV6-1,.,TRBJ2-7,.,ASSEDRDSSYEQY
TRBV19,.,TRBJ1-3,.,ASSIAARDTIY
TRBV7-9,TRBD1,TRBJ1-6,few,ASSLRQGHSPLH
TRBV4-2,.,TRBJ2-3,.,ASSQAAGVSTDTQY
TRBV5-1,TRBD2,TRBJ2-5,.,ASSLTSGAMETQY
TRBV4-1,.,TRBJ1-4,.,ASSPGGVGEKLF
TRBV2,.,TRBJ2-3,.,ASSARDTQY
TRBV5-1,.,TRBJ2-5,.,ASSFAGQTQY
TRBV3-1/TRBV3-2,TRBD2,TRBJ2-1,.,ASSPRVPGLKTYNEQF
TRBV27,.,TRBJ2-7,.,ASSLSGGRAEYEQY
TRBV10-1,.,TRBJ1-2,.,ASSESLTAGYT
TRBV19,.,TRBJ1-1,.,ASSIAQGTEAF
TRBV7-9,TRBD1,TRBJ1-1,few,ASSSGQGSTEAF
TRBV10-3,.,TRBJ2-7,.,AISETAGYEQY
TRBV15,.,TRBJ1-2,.,ATSRDPGGGGYT
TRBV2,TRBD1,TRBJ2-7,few,ASSEAPGQGIKQY
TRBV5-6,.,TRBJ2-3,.,ASSLFMSTDTQY
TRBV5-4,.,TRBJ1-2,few,ASSLYQEQNNYGYT
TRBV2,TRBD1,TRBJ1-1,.,ASSEGASGEAF
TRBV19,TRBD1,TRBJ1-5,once,ASSPGTGIQNQPQH
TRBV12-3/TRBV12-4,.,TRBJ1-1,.,ASTNNPGAEAF
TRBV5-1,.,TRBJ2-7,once,ASSIRGRAHEQY
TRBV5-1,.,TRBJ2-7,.,ASSLGQAGTYEQY
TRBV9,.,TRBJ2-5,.,ASSRLPKETQY
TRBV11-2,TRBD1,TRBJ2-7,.,ASSLGTGPYEQY
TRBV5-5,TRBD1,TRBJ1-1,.,ASSLGTGWKASEAF
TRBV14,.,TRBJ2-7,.,ASSQDVRFYEQY
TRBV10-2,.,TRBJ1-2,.,ASMGQEGYGYT
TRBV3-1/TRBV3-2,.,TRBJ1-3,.,ASSQVVAWGNTIY
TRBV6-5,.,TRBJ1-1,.,ASSYSNRGNTEAF
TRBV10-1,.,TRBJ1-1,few,ASSEGDSRF
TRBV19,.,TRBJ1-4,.,ASSRRPYEKLF
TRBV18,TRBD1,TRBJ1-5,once,ASSSQGGGNQPQH